Listed below are T cell receptor beta chains from one sample, sequenced in a study of T cell responses to AZD1222 COVID-19 vaccine. Only in-frame clones appear in the TCRdb table, and some are missing; sequencing was by immunoSEQ multiplex PCR. Of fewer than 75,000 clones in the sample, over 75% are singletons; the top ten hold roughly 19%. The sample in question was peripheral blood, obtained on day 0 of AZD1222 vaccination. The receptors were sampled from an adult in good health. The CDR3 runs from the conserved cysteine through the conserved F or W. A D gene is named only where the DNA matches it firmly. Rows give clone size only sometimes, using once, few, many, or a class for an expanded clone.

>TRBV18|NA|TRBJ2-7|NA
CASSPDGYEQYF
TGTGCCAGCTCACCCGATGGCTACGAGCAGTACTTC
>TRBV6-2/TRBV6-3|NA|TRBJ2-7|NA
CASSYPQGTRHEQYF
TGTGCCAGCAGTTACCCACAGGGCACTCGCCACGAGCAGTACTTC
>TRBV18|NA|TRBJ1-1|NA
CASSPLVLEDTEAFF
TGTGCCAGCTCACCATTAGTACTGGAGGACACTGAAGCTTTCTTT
>TRBV11-3|NA|TRBJ2-5|few
CASSSDRVGRIGQETQYF
TGTGCCAGCAGCTCTGACAGGGTGGGGAGGATTGGCCAAGAGACCCAGTACTTC
>TRBV9|TRBD1|TRBJ1-1|NA
CASSYTGAKNTEAFF
TGTGCCAGCAGCTACACAGGGGCCAAGAACACTGAAGCTTTCTTT
>TRBV5-4|NA|TRBJ1-1|NA
CASSLWGMNTEAFF
TGTGCCAGCAGCTTGTGGGGAATGAACACTGAAGCTTTCTTT
>TRBV19|NA|TRBJ1-2|NA
CASTIGGWGGYTF
TGTGCCAGTACCATCGGTGGCTGGGGTGGCTACACCTTC
>TRBV10-2|NA|TRBJ1-2|NA
CASSESSDIYGYTF
TGCGCCAGCAGTGAGTCGTCTGACATCTATGGCTACACCTTC
>TRBV3-1/TRBV3-2|NA|TRBJ2-7|NA
CASRGGTAYEQYF
TGTGCCAGCAGGGGCGGGACAGCGTACGAGCAGTACTTC
>TRBV3-1/TRBV3-2|TRBD1|TRBJ1-5|NA
CASSRSGTGANQPQHF
TGTGCCAGCAGCCGATCAGGGACAGGGGCCAATCAGCCCCAGCATTTT
>TRBV24-1|TRBD1|TRBJ1-4|NA
CATSEQDRGPTNEKLFF
TGTGCCACCAGTGAGCAGGACAGGGGCCCAACTAATGAAAAACTGTTTTTT
>TRBV7-8|NA|TRBJ1-3|once
CASSLPPRGGVSGNTIYF
TGTGCCAGCAGCTTACCACCGCGGGGGGGCGTCTCTGGAAACACCATATATTTT
>TRBV5-1|TRBD1|TRBJ2-7|NA
CASSLITGGSYEQYF
TGCGCCAGCAGCTTGATTACAGGGGGCTCCTACGAGCAGTACTTC
>TRBV5-1|NA|TRBJ1-5|NA
CASSLHENQPQHF
TGCGCCAGCAGCTTGCACGAAAATCAGCCCCAGCATTTT
>TRBV6-1|NA|TRBJ1-2|NA
CASSEEGGANYGYTF
TGTGCCAGCAGTGAAGAGGGGGGAGCTAACTATGGCTACACCTTC
>TRBV4-1|NA|TRBJ2-7|NA
CASSLGTAGEQYF
TGCGCCAGCAGCCTCGGGACCGCGGGCGAGCAGTACTTC
>TRBV7-8|NA|TRBJ1-1|NA
CASSLGHLNTEAFF
TGTGCCAGCAGCTTAGGACATCTGAACACTGAAGCTTTCTTT
>TRBV27|TRBD1|TRBJ1-6|NA
CASREQGVPNSPLHF
TGTGCCAGCAGGGAACAGGGGGTACCGAATTCACCCCTCCACTTT
>TRBV10-3|NA|TRBJ2-1|NA
CAISESGRGPSYNEQFF
TGTGCCATCAGTGAGTCTGGCAGGGGTCCCTCCTACAATGAGCAGTTCTTC
>TRBV3-1/TRBV3-2|NA|TRBJ1-1|NA
CASSQGSIAEAFF
TGTGCCAGCAGCCAAGGAAGTATTGCGGAAGCTTTCTTT
>TRBV5-6|TRBD1|TRBJ1-6|NA
CASSLVAGGSSPLHF
TGTGCCAGCAGCTTGGTGGCAGGGGGTTCCTCACCCCTCCACTTT
>TRBV10-3|NA|TRBJ1-2|NA
CAIRQGPMDGYTF
TGTGCCATCAGACAGGGACCGATGGATGGCTACACCTTC
>TRBV28|NA|TRBJ2-7|NA
CASVGQSRTYEQYF
TGTGCCAGCGTGGGACAAAGTCGAACCTACGAGCAGTACTTC
>TRBV5-8|TRBD1|TRBJ2-5|once
CASSLGSGGMETQYF
TGTGCCAGCAGCCTTGGATCAGGGGGCATGGAGACCCAGTACTTC
>TRBV11-2|TRBD2|TRBJ2-3|few
CASSLDRASGGLTDTQYF
TGTGCCAGCAGCTTAGATCGTGCTAGCGGGGGACTCACAGATACGCAGTATTTT
>TRBV12-3/TRBV12-4|NA|TRBJ1-2|NA
CASSLGGGISYTF
TGTGCCAGCAGTTTAGGGGGGGGAATCAGCTACACCTTC
>TRBV3-1/TRBV3-2|NA|TRBJ1-3|NA
CASENSGNTIYF
TGTGCCAGCGAGAACTCTGGAAACACCATATATTTT
>TRBV5-1|NA|TRBJ1-2|NA
CASSLGPSYGYTF
TGCGCCAGCAGCTTAGGTCCCTCATATGGCTACACCTTC
>TRBV7-2|TRBD1|TRBJ2-7|NA
CASSSLTGYSEQYF
TGTGCCAGCAGCTCTTTGACAGGGTATAGCGAGCAGTACTTC
>TRBV10-1|NA|TRBJ1-2|NA
CASSSFEVNRHYGYTF
TGCGCCAGCAGCTCCTTTGAAGTTAACCGGCACTATGGCTACACCTTC
>TRBV3-1/TRBV3-2|NA|TRBJ2-1|NA
CASSQERGKQFF
TGTGCCAGCAGCCAAGAAAGGGGCAAGCAGTTCTTC